Sequencing of this T cell receptor beta chain was carried out in a study of neoadjuvant anti-PD-1 for oral cavity cancer. In the study overall: Patients mostly received three to four biweekly nivolumab doses at 3 mg/kg before surgery.

CDR3 length equals 15 residues. Germline V gene sequence: CDR1 MNHEY, CDR2 SVGAGI. V was clipped by 2 bases and J by 8 bases, with 15 bases between them. The patients had HPV-negative, locally advanced oral cavity squamous cell carcinoma. Six replicates per PBMC sample, mostly from around 500 ng of genomic DNA. The data were produced by immunoSEQ multiplex PCR, yet TCRdb's version contains in-frame clones alone and is incomplete. The sample includes 17,000 or so clones, approximately 64% of them seen just once. The sequence came from a person between 40 and 80 years old with oral cavity squamous cell carcinoma. The sample consisted of PBMCs, taken before nivolumab (anti-PD-1) treatment. The chain links TRBV6-5 to TRBJ2-2, with D possibly being TRBD2 (6 bases). CDR3 sequence: CASSYAALAKGELFF. CDR3 coding DNA: TGTGCCAGCAGTTACGCTGCCCTAGCGAAAGGGGAGCTGTTTTTT.